The TCR beta chain described here comes from a study of cytomegalovirus exposure and HLA in healthy donors. General observations from the study: With later analysis, a missense DCLRE1C variant became linked to TCR beta V- and J-gene trimming. In an earlier analysis, about 87% or about 30%: the productive usage of most TCR beta V segments. What a later analysis reportedly showed was that an Asian-associated ancestry cluster had fewer N-insertions than the roughly 700-donor mean. Immune exposure information comprised only CMV serostatus.

The CDR3 covers 16 residues. Germline CDR1 and CDR2: MGHRA and YSYEKL. Trimming took off 1 base at V and 1 base at J, with 14 bases between the two ends. 60 Vbeta and 13 Jbeta primers were used in PCR. Clones were sequenced by immunoSEQ multiplex PCR, and TCRdb holds only the in-frame ones, with some missing. The table has roughly 100,000 clones, 70% to 85% seen once. Concerning this clone itself: Its cognate antigen is unknown.

This receptor was obtained from a woman in her thirties or forties in good health and CMV-seronegative. The chain recombines TRBV4-1 with TRBJ2-7; D is possibly TRBD1 (5 bases). The sequenced material came from PBMCs. The CDR3 here is CASSQALNQGSYEQYF. DNA for the CDR3: TGCGCCAGCAGCCAAGCCCTAAATCAGGGATCCTACGAGCAGTACTTC.